This passage covers 14 T cell receptor beta chains from one sample sequenced in a study of CD8 T cells in Susac syndrome. RNA in amounts of roughly 0.5 to 1 ug was reverse transcribed with random hexamers. Each CDR3 protein gets one entry after TCRdb re-called the immunoSEQ multiplex PCR reads with MiXCR. The profile shows fewer than 200,000 distinct CDR3 sequences, about 94% of them singletons. The sequenced sample was CD4+ T cells from PBMCs. The receptors shown here come from a human donor in good health.

The chain joins TRBV20-1 to TRBJ2-7, with D maybe TRBD2 (5 bases). Trimming removed 2 bases at V and 3 bases at J, with 14 bases between. Germline CDR1 reads DFQATT; CDR2 reads SNEGSKA (reference sequence). The CDR3 length is 14 residues. The CDR3 DNA follows: TGCAGTGCTAGAAGGCCAGCTCGGGGCTACGAGCAGTACTTC. Amino acids: CSARRPARGYEQYF.

This sequence joins TRBV19 and TRBJ1-2; D is perhaps TRBD1 (6 bases). The CDR3 spans 12 residues. Germline-derived CDR1 and CDR2 are LNHDA and SQIVND (reference sequence). Trimming stripped 7 bases from V and 8 bases from J, with 14 bases between. CDR3 region: CASTLDSRGYTF. CDR3 nucleotides: TGTGCCAGTACTTTGGACAGCCGGGGCTACACCTTC.

The rearrangement uses TRBV20-1 and TRBJ1-2, with 9 nucleotides matching TRBD1. The CDR3 totals 18 residues. Trimming at V came to 1 base and at J to 2 bases, leaving 14 bases not matched to a gene. Germline lookup yields CDR1 DFQATT and CDR2 SNEGSKA (reference sequence). The CDR3 nucleotides read TGCAGTGCTAGAGGCCCAGCTCGGGGACAGGGATGGAACTATGGCTACACCTTC. This encodes CSARGPARGQGWNYGYTF.

The genes are TRBV27 and TRBJ2-3; maybe TRBD2 (6 bases). Trimming pared 5 bases from V and 0 bases from J, leaving 15 bases between. The CDR3 totals 16 residues. In germline, CDR1 is MNHEY, CDR2 SMNVEV (reference sequence). The CDR3 reads CASSVLAVASTDTQYF. The CDR3 DNA is TGTGCCAGCAGTGTACTAGCAGTCGCTAGCACAGATACGCAGTATTTT.

The chain uses TRBV20-1 and TRBJ2-3; 8 positions match TRBD1. The CDR3 has 13 amino acids. J lost 4 bases, V lost 7 bases, and 7 bases had no gene match. CDR1 and CDR2 from the germline V gene are DFQATT and SNEGSKA (reference sequence). The CDR3 bases are TGCAGTGTTCCAGGACAGGGTTCAGATACGCAGTATTTT. Amino acids: CSVPGQGSDTQYF.

The V call is TRBV7-2, the J call TRBJ2-7; unclear D gene. The CDR3 length is 15 residues. V shed 5 bases and J shed 1 base, with 15 bases lying between them. CDR1 SGHTA and CDR2 FQGNSA come from the germline V gene. The CDR3 nucleotides are TGTGCCAGCAGCGCGGACCCGACGCGATCCTACGAGCAGTACTTC. Protein product: CASSADPTRSYEQYF.

The chain couples TRBV28 to TRBJ1-5; the D gene is possibly TRBD1 (5 bases). Germline-derived CDR1 and CDR2 are MDHEN and SYDVKM. V shed 8 bases and J shed 0 bases, with 11 bases lying between them. The CDR3 runs 14 residues. The CDR3 here is CASRGLNSNQPQHF. The CDR3 DNA reads as TGTGCCAGCCGGGGACTTAATAGCAATCAGCCCCAGCATTTT.

This sequence joins TRBV20-1 and TRBJ2-3; a weak D match, TRBD2 (6 bases). V was clipped by 3 bases and J by 6 bases, with 22 bases between them. Per germline, CDR1 DFQATT and CDR2 SNEGSKA (reference sequence). The CDR3 runs 16 residues. CDR3 nucleotide sequence: TGCAGTGCTAGGGACGGGACTGTCCCACGGATCGATACGCAGTATTTT. Its translation is CSARDGTVPRIDTQYF.

The gene calls are TRBV6-5 and TRBJ1-1; no reliable D call. The V end lost 0 bases, the J end lost 3 bases, and 8 bases lay between the germline ends. The CDR3 extends over 14 amino acids. Germline CDR1 reads MNHEY; CDR2 reads SVGAGI. The CDR3 region is CASSYSTSHTEAFF. The CDR3 DNA reads TGTGCCAGCAGTTACTCGACTAGTCACACTGAAGCTTTCTTT.

The V and J genes are TRBV28 and TRBJ2-7, with TRBD2 as a possible D gene (5 bases). This CDR3 spans 17 amino acids. Trimming removed 3 bases at V and 1 base at J, with 19 bases between. CDR1 MDHEN and CDR2 SYDVKM come from the germline V gene. CDR3 sequence: CASSFLRTGVHSYEQYF. The CDR3 nucleotides read TGTGCCAGCAGTTTTCTTCGGACCGGGGTCCATTCCTACGAGCAGTACTTC.

This chain uses TRBV4-2 with TRBJ1-2; D unresolved. The CDR3 is made up of 14 amino acids. The V and J ends lost 4 bases and 8 bases respectively, with 17 bases between them. CDR1 and CDR2 from the germline V gene are LGHNA and YNFKEQ. The CDR3: CASSPRTADGGYTF. The DNA for the CDR3 is TGTGCCAGCAGCCCGCGAACAGCAGACGGGGGCTACACCTTC.

The chain couples TRBV6-4 to TRBJ2-1, with TRBD2 matching over 7 bases. Germline V gives CDR1 MRHNA, CDR2 SNTAGT. Trimming removed 3 bases from V and 5 bases from J; junction bases left unmatched: 7. The CDR3 covers 15 residues. CDR3 in amino acids: CASSEAGDANNEQFF. The DNA of the CDR3 is TGTGCCAGCAGTGAGGCGGGAGATGCAAACAATGAGCAGTTCTTC.

This CDR3 is CATHLSRHNEQFF. DNA for the CDR3: TGTGCCACCCACCTCTCACGACACAATGAGCAGTTCTTC. This sequence joins TRBV6-1 and TRBJ2-1; D not resolved. The CDR3 extends over 13 amino acids. CDR1 and CDR2 (germline): MNHNS, SASEGT. Between the trimmed V and J ends, which lost 10 bases and 5 bases, there was a span of 15 bases.

This sequence joins TRBV12-3 or TRBV12-4 and TRBJ1-5; D is unresolved. The CDR3 has 13 residues. Deletions cut 8 bases from V and 3 bases from J, with 11 bases between. In DNA, the CDR3 is TGTGCCAGCTGTGTACAGAACAATCAGCCCCAGCATTTT. Its protein product is CASCVQNNQPQHF.